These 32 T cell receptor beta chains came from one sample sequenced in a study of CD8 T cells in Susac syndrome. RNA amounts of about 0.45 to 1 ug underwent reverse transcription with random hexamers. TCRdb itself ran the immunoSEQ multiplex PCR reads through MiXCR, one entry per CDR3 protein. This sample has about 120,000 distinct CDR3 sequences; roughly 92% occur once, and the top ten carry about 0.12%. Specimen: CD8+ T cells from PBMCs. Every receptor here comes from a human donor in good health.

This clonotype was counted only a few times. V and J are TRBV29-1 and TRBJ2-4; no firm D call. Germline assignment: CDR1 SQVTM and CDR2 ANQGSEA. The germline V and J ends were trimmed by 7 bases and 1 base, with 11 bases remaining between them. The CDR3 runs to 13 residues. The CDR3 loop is CSAASHAKNIQYF. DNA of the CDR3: TGCAGCGCCGCGTCGCACGCCAAAAACATTCAGTACTTC. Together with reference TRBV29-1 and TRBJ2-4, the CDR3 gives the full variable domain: SAVISQKPSRDICQRGTSLTIQCQVDSQVTMMFWYRQQPGQSLTLIATANQGSEATYESGFVIDKFPISRPNLTFSTLTVSNMSPEDSSIYLCSAASHAKNIQYFGAGTRLSVL.

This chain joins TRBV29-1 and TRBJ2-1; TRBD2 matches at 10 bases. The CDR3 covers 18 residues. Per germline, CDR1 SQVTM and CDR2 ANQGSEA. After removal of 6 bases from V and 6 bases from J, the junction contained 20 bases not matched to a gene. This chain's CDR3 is CSVLNRDSASGSSNEQFF. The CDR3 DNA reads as TGCAGCGTCTTGAATAGGGATTCGGCTAGCGGGAGTAGCAATGAGCAGTTCTTC.

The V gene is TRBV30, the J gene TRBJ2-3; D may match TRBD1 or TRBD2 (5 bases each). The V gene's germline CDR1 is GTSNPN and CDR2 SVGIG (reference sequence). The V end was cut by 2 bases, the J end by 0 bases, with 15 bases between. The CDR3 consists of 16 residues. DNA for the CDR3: TGTGCCTGGAGTAACCTGATCGGGGCTAGCACAGATACGCAGTATTTT. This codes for CAWSNLIGASTDTQYF.

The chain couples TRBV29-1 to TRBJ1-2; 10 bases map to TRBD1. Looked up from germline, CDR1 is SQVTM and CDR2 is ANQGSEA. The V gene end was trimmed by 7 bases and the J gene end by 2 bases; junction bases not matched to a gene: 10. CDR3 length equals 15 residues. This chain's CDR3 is CSGAWGQGRNYGYTF. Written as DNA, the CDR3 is TGCAGCGGGGCTTGGGGACAGGGGAGGAACTATGGCTACACCTTC.

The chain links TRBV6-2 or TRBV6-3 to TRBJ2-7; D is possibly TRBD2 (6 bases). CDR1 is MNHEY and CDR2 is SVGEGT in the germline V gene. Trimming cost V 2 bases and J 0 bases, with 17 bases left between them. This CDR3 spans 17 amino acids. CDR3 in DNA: TGTGCCAGCAGTTACCCCCTAGCGCAACCTCTCTCCTACGAGCAGTACTTC. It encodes CASSYPLAQPLSYEQYF.

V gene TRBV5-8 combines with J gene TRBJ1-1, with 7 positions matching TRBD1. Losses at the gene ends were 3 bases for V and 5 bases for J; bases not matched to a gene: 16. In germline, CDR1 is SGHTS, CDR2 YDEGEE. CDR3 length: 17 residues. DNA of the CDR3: TGTGCCAGCAGCTACGGAAGGGGGCTCTCCGGGTGGACTGAAGCTTTCTTT. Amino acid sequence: CASSYGRGLSGWTEAFF.

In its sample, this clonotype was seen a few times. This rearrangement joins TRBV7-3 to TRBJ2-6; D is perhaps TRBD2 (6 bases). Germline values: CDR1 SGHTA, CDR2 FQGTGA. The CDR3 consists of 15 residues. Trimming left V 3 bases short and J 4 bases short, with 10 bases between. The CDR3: CASSFGGSGANVLTF. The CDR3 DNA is TGTGCCAGCAGCTTTGGAGGGTCCGGGGCCAACGTCCTGACTTTC.

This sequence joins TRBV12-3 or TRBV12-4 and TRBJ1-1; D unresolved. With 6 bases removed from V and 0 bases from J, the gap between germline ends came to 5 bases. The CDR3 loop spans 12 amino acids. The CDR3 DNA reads TGTGCCAGCAGAACAATGAACACTGAAGCTTTCTTT. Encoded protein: CASRTMNTEAFF.

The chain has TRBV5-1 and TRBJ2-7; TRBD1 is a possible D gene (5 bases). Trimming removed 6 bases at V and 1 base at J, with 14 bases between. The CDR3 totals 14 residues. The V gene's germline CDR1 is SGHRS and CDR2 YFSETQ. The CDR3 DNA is TGCGCCAGCAACCCGACAGTTAATTCCTACGAGCAGTACTTC. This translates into CASNPTVNSYEQYF. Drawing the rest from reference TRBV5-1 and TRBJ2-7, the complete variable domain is KAGVTQTPRYLIKTRGQQVTLSCSPISGHRSVSWYQQTPGQGLQFLFEYFSETQRNKGNFPGRFSGRQFSNSRSEMNVSTLELGDSALYLCASNPTVNSYEQYFGPGTRLTVT.

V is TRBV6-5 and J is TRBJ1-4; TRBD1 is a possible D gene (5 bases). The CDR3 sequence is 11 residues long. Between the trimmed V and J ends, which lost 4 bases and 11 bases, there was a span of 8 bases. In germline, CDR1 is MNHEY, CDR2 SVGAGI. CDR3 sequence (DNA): TGTGCCAGCAGTTCTCAGGGTAAACTGTTTTTT. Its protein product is CASSSQGKLFF.

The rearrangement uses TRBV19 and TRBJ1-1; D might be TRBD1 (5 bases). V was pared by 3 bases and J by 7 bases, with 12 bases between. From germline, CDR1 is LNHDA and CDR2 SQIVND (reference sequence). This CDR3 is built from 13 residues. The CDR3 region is CASSMRQRGEAFF. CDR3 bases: TGTGCCAGTAGTATGCGACAGAGGGGTGAAGCTTTCTTT. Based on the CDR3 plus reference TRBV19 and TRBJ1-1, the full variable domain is DGGITQSPKYLFRKEGQNVTLSCEQNLNHDAMYWYRQDPGQGLRLIYYSQIVNDFQKGDIAEGYSVSREKKESFPLTVTSAQKNPTAFYLCASSMRQRGEAFFGQGTRLTVV.

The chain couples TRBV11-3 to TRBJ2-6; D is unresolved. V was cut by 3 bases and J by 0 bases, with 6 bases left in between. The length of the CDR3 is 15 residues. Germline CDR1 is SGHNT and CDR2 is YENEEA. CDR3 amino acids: CASSLSSSGANVLTF. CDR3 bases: TGTGCCAGCAGCTTGTCCAGCTCTGGGGCCAACGTCCTGACTTTC.

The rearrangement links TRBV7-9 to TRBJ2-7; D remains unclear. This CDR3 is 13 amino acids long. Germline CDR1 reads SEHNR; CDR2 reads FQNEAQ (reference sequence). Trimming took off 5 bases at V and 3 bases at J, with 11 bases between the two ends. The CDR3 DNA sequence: TGTGCCAGCAGCCCCCTCGACGGCTACGAGCAGTACTTC. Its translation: CASSPLDGYEQYF.

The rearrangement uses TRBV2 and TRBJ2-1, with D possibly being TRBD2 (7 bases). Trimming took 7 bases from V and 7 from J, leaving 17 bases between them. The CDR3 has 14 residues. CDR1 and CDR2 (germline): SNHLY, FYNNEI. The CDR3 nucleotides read TGTGCCAGCAATGCGGGGGCCGTGGATAATGAGCAGTTCTTC. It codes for CASNAGAVDNEQFF.

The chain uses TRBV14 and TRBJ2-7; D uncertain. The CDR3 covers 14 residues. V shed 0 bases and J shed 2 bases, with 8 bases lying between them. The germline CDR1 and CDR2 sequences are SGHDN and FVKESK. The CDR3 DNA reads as TGTGCCAGCAGCCAAGAGGTGCGGACCTACGAGCAGTACTTC. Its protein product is CASSQEVRTYEQYF.

CDR3 sequence reads: CASSEVDLGSLNTEAFF. The CDR3 nucleotides are TGTGCCAGCAGTGAAGTCGACCTGGGGAGTCTGAACACTGAAGCTTTCTTT. The chain couples TRBV2 to TRBJ1-1; no definite D call. The germline V and J ends were trimmed by 1 base and 0 bases, with 15 bases remaining between them. The CDR3 loop spans 17 amino acids. Germline V gives CDR1 SNHLY, CDR2 FYNNEI.

CDR3 residues: CSARGLAGGNPSTDTQYF. CDR3 DNA sequence: TGCAGTGCTAGAGGATTAGCGGGAGGAAATCCCTCCACAGATACGCAGTATTTT. The chain couples TRBV20-1 to TRBJ2-3; TRBD2 matches at 10 bases. The CDR3 covers 18 residues. The germline V gene encodes CDR1 DFQATT and CDR2 SNEGSKA (reference sequence). The junction had 12 bases not matched to a gene; V was cut back by 1 base and J by 2 bases.

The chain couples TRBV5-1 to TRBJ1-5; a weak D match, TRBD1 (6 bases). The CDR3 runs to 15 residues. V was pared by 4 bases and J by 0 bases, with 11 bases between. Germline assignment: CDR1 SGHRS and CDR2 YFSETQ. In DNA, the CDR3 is TGCGCCAGCAGCCGTACAGGGCTTAGCAATCAGCCCCAGCATTTT. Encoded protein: CASSRTGLSNQPQHF.

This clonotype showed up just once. The CDR3 region is CSARDNEQFF. The DNA for the CDR3 is TGCAGTGCTAGGGACAATGAGCAGTTCTTC. The rearrangement joins TRBV20-1 to TRBJ2-1; no clear D gene. Germline V gene sequence: CDR1 DFQATT, CDR2 SNEGSKA (reference sequence). V lost 3 bases and J lost 5, with 2 bases in between. The CDR3 is 10 amino acids.

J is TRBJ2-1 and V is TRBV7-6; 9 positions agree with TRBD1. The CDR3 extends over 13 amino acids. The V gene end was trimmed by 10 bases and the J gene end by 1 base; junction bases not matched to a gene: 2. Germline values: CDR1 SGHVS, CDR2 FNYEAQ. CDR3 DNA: TGTGCCACCGGGACAGGGTCCTACAATGAGCAGTTCTTC. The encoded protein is CATGTGSYNEQFF.

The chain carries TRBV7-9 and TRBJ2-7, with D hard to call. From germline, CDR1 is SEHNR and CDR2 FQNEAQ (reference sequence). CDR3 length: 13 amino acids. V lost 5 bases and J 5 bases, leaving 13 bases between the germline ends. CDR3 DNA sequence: TGTGCCAGCAGCCCAGACACCCCCCACGAGCAGTACTTC. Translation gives CASSPDTPHEQYF.

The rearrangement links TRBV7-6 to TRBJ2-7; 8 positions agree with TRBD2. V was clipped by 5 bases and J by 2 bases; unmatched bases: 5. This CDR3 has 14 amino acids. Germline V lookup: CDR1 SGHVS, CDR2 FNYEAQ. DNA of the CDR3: TGTGCCAGCAGCAGGACAGCGGGGGCCTACGAGCAGTACTTC. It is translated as CASSRTAGAYEQYF.

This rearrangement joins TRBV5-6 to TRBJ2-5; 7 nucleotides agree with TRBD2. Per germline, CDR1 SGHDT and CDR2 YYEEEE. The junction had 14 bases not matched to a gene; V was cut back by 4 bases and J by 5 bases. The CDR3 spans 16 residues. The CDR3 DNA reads TGTGCCAGCAGCCTTGCCTGGGAGGGGTCGCCGGAGACCCAGTACTTC. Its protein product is CASSLAWEGSPETQYF.

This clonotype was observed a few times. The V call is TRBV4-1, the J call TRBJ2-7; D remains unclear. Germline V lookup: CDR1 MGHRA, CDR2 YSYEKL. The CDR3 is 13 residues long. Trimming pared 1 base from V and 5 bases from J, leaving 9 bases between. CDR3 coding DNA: TGCGCCAGCAGCCAAGGGTCGGTAAACGAGCAGTACTTC. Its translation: CASSQGSVNEQYF.

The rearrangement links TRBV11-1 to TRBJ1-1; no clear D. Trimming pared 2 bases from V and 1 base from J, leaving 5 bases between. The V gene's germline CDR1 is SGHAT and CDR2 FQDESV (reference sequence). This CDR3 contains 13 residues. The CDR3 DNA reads TGTGCCAGCAGCTTACCGGAGAACACTGAAGCTTTCTTT. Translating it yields CASSLPENTEAFF.

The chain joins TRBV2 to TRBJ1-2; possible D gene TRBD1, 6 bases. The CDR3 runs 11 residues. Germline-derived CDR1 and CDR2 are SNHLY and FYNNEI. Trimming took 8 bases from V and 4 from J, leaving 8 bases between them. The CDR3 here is CASPGAYGYTF. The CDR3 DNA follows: TGTGCCAGCCCAGGGGCCTATGGCTACACCTTC.

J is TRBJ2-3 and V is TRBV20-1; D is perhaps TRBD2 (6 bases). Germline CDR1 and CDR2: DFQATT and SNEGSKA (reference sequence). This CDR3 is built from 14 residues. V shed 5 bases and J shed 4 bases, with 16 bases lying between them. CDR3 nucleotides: TGCAGTGCTGTCCGGGACTCGTCGGCAGATACGCAGTATTTT. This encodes CSAVRDSSADTQYF.

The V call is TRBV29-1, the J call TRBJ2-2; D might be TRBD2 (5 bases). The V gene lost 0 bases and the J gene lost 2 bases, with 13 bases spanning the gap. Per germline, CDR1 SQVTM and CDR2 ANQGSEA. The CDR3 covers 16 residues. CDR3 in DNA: TGCAGCGTTGAAGACCCCTGGGAGCGCAACACCGGGGAGCTGTTTTTT. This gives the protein CSVEDPWERNTGELFF.

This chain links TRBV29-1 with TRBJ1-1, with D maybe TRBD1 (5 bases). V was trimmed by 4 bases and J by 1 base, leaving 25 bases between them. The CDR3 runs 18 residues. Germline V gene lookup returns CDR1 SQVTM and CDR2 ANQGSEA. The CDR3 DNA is TGCAGCGTTGGGACTCGAAGGGGACGGGGTCTGGGGAACACTGAAGCTTTCTTT. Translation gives CSVGTRRGRGLGNTEAFF.

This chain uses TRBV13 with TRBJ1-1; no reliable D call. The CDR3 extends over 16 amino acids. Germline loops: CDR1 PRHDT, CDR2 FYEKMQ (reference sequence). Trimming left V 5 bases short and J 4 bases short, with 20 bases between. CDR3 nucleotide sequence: TGTGCCAGCAGCGACCGGCGTCTCCCTACCGGCACTGAAGCTTTCTTT. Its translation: CASSDRRLPTGTEAFF.

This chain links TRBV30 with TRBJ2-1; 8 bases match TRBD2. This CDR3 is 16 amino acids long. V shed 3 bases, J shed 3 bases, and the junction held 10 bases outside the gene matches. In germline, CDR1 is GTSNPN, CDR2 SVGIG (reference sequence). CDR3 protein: CAWREGAGGFYNEQFF. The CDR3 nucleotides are TGTGCCTGGAGGGAAGGTGCGGGAGGCTTCTACAATGAGCAGTTCTTC.

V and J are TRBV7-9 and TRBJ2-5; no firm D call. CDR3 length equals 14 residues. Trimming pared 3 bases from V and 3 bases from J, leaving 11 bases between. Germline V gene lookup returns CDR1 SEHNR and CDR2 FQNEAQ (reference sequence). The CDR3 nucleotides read TGTGCCAGCAGCTTCGCGATCCAAAAAGAGACCCAGTACTTC. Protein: CASSFAIQKETQYF.